This T cell receptor (beta chain) was recorded in a study of vaccination and CD4 T cells after COVID-19. Across the whole study: Spike peptides, overlapping and drawn from SARS-CoV-2, HCoV-NL63, HCoV-OC43 and HCoV-229E, were used to stimulate cells.

Sequenced with the Oncomine TCR Beta short-read assay was DNA taken from cultured CD4+ T cells. The authors extracted genomic DNA from cultured CD4+ T cells. TCRdb analysed the PCR reads with MiXCR anew, one entry per CDR3 protein. The table has 8,500 to 9,500 distinct CDR3 sequences, around a third seen once; the top ten hold approximately 24%. On this clonotype: The antigen is undetermined.

CDR1 and CDR2 (germline): DFQATT, SNEGSKA (reference sequence). The CDR3 length is 18 residues. Trimming removed 3 bases from V and 5 bases from J; junction bases left unmatched: 18. Treatment specified: roughly 11-day PBMC culture with coronavirus spike peptide pools or control peptides (ViraFEST assay). It was before the COVID-19 pandemic (2011-2018) that the unexposed donor's CD4+ T cells were collected. ViraFEST expanded antigen-specific T cells with peptide pools, then sequenced TCRs. General observations from the study: Convalescent patients' vaccine-specific clones were spike mono-reactive in 304 of 307 cases.

The clonotype comes from a human donor in good health. Sample: CD4+ T cells from blood, cultured in vitro. The rearrangement joins TRBV20-1 to TRBJ2-3; TRBD1 aligns across 9 bases. CDR3 bases: TGCAGTGCTAGGAGTAACCCGGGACAGGGAAAAGGGGGAGATACGCAGTATTTT. This translates into CSARSNPGQGKGGDTQYF.